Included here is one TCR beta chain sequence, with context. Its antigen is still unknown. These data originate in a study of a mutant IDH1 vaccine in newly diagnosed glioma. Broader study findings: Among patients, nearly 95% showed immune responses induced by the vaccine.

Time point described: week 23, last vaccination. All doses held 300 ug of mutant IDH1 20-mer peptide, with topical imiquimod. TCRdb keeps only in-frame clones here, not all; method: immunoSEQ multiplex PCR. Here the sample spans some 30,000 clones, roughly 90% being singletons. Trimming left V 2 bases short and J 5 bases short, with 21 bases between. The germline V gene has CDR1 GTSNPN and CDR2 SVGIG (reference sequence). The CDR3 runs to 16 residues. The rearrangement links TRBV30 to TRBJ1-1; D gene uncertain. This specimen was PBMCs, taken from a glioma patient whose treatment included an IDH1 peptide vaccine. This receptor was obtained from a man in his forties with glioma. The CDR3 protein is CAWSYRRTNTRTEAFF. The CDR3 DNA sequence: TGTGCCTGGAGTTATCGACGGACGAACACGAGGACTGAAGCTTTCTTT.